The next 14 T cell receptor beta chains were all read from a single sample in a study of cytomegalovirus exposure and HLA in healthy donors. Use of 60 Vbeta and 13 Jbeta primers characterized the PCR. Libraries were prepared by immunoSEQ multiplex PCR; TCRdb keeps only in-frame clonotypes and omits some of them. The sample carries about 140,000 clones, approximately 72% recorded once. Sample: PBMCs. The receptors derive from a woman aged 60 to 75 in good health and CMV-seronegative.

The J gene is TRBJ2-5, the V gene TRBV6-6; D not resolved. Germline values: CDR1 MNHNY, CDR2 SVGAGI (reference sequence). This CDR3 contains 15 residues. Trimming shortened V by 6 bases and J by 5 bases, and 19 bases separated the two germline ends. In DNA form, the CDR3 reads TGTGCCAGCAGCCCCAACTTGGGCCCCCGCGAGACCCAGTACTTC. Its translation is CASSPNLGPRETQYF.

The J gene is TRBJ2-2, the V gene TRBV6-1, with 12 bases matching TRBD2. This CDR3 is 16 amino acids long. Per germline, CDR1 MNHNS and CDR2 SASEGT. After removal of 4 bases from V and 6 bases from J, the junction contained 6 bases not matched to a gene. CDR3 residues: CASSVASGGAAGELFF. CDR3 sequence (DNA): TGTGCCAGCAGTGTGGCTAGCGGGGGGGCCGCCGGGGAGCTGTTTTTT.

The chain joins TRBV6-8 to TRBJ2-1, with 9 bases fitting TRBD2. The CDR3 is 14 amino acids. In germline, CDR1 is MNHGY, CDR2 SAAAGT. V was clipped by 9 bases and J by 7 bases; unmatched bases: 10. The CDR3 DNA sequence: TGTGCCAGGGGGTGTTGCGGGAGGGCGAATGAGCAGTTCTTC. This translates into CARGCCGRANEQFF.

This clone was counted between two and nine times. The chain employs TRBV7-2 and TRBJ1-4, with 7 bases lining up with TRBD1. The trim removed 5 bases at V and 3 bases at J, leaving 6 bases unmatched. CDR1 and CDR2 from the germline V gene are SGHTA and FQGNSA. The CDR3 runs to 15 residues. The CDR3 region has the DNA TGTGCCAGCAGCCAAGAACAGGGGCCTAATGAAAAACTGTTTTTT. Residues: CASSQEQGPNEKLFF.

The chain combines TRBV7-9 with TRBJ2-7; D may be TRBD1 (5 bases). V lost 2 bases and J 2 bases, leaving 13 bases between the germline ends. Germline V gene data show CDR1 as SEHNR and CDR2 as FQNEAQ (reference sequence). The CDR3 extends over 15 amino acids. The CDR3 loop reads CASSLYSDSAYEQYF. DNA of the CDR3: TGTGCCAGCAGCTTATACAGCGACAGCGCCTACGAGCAGTACTTC.

This clone occurred a few times. V usage is TRBV5-1 and J usage is TRBJ2-3; TRBD1 aligns across 8 bases. The CDR3 spans 15 residues. Germline V gene data show CDR1 as SGHRS and CDR2 as YFSETQ. V shed 1 base, J shed 4 bases, and the junction held 5 bases outside the gene matches. This chain's CDR3 is CASSLTGGGSDTQYF. In DNA, the CDR3 is TGCGCCAGCAGCTTGACAGGGGGAGGATCAGATACGCAGTATTTT.

The chain is built from TRBV7-8 and TRBJ1-2, with D perhaps matching TRBD1 (5 bases). Deletions cut 1 base from V and 0 bases from J, with 6 bases between. This CDR3 comprises 14 residues. The germline V gene encodes CDR1 SGHVS and CDR2 FQNEAQ. The CDR3 region is CASSLVDTNYGYTF. In DNA, the CDR3 is TGTGCCAGCAGCTTAGTGGACACTAACTATGGCTACACCTTC. The full variable domain, with the rest looked up from reference TRBV7-8 and TRBJ1-2, is GAGVSQSPRYKVAKRGQDVALRCDPISGHVSLFWYQQALGQGPEFLTYFQNEAQLDKSGLPSDRFFAERPEGSVSTLKIQRTQQEDSAVYLCASSLVDTNYGYTFGSGTRLTVV.

This chain joins TRBV2 and TRBJ2-4; D is perhaps TRBD1 (5 bases). The CDR3 extends over 17 amino acids. From germline, CDR1 is SNHLY and CDR2 FYNNEI. Trimming removed 4 bases at V and 0 bases at J, with 16 bases between. CDR3 nucleotide sequence: TGTGCCAGCAGTGTCATAAGGACAAGAATAGCCAAAAACATTCAGTACTTC. Its protein product is CASSVIRTRIAKNIQYF. Supplemented by reference TRBV2 and TRBJ2-4, the full variable domain reads EPEVTQTPSHQVTQMGQEVILRCVPISNHLYFYWYRQILGQKVEFLVSFYNNEISEKSEIFDDQFSVERPDGSNFTLKIRSTKLEDSAMYFCASSVIRTRIAKNIQYFGAGTRLSVL.

This chain joins TRBV5-1 and TRBJ2-5; TRBD1 aligns across 7 bases. The CDR3 sequence is 16 residues long. V trimming: 5 bases; J trimming: 2 bases; junction bases outside the gene matches: 12. CDR1 is SGHRS, CDR2 YFSETQ, per germline. DNA of the CDR3: TGCGCCAGCAGAAAAGTCGGACAGGCCCTACAAGAGACCCAGTACTTC. It encodes CASRKVGQALQETQYF. Full variable domain (outside the CDR3, taken from reference TRBV5-1 and TRBJ2-5): KAGVTQTPRYLIKTRGQQVTLSCSPISGHRSVSWYQQTPGQGLQFLFEYFSETQRNKGNFPGRFSGRQFSNSRSEMNVSTLELGDSALYLCASRKVGQALQETQYFGPGTRLLVL.

This clone has more than one count but fewer than ten. The V call is TRBV5-4, the J call TRBJ2-1; 8 bases map to TRBD2. Germline CDR1 and CDR2: SGHNT and YYREEE (reference sequence). The V and J ends lost 4 bases and 6 bases, in that order; junction bases with no gene match: 12. This CDR3 has 16 amino acids. CDR3: CASSPGGTSSINEQFF. CDR3 nucleotide sequence: TGTGCCAGCAGCCCCGGGGGGACTAGTAGCATCAATGAGCAGTTCTTC.

J is TRBJ2-5 and V is TRBV5-3, with 9 positions matching TRBD2. TRBV5-3 is an ORF; its function is uncertain. J lost 4 bases, V lost 4 bases, and 8 bases had no gene match. The CDR3 spans 15 residues. The CDR3 reads CARSEGTSRRETQYF. In DNA, the CDR3 is TGTGCCAGAAGCGAGGGGACTAGCAGGAGAGAGACCCAGTACTTC.

This clone was detected once. The chain has TRBV29-1 and TRBJ2-5; TRBD2 matches 11 bases. V lost 8 bases to trimming and J lost 4 bases; unmatched junction nucleotides: 9. The CDR3 sequence is 14 residues long. Germline CDR1 SQVTM, CDR2 ANQGSEA. The CDR3 spells CSSVYSGRVETQYF. DNA of the CDR3: TGCAGCTCCGTCTATAGCGGGAGGGTAGAGACCCAGTACTTC. Variable domain in full (rest from reference TRBV29-1 and TRBJ2-5): SAVISQKPSRDICQRGTSLTIQCQVDSQVTMMFWYRQQPGQSLTLIATANQGSEATYESGFVIDKFPISRPNLTFSTLTVSNMSPEDSSIYLCSSVYSGRVETQYFGPGTRLLVL.

V is TRBV7-2 and J is TRBJ2-1; 9 nucleotides agree with TRBD2. V was pared by 5 bases and J by 6 bases, with 8 bases of the junction left unmatched. This CDR3 is 15 amino acids long. Germline lookup yields CDR1 SGHTA and CDR2 FQGNSA. The CDR3 region is CASSRSSGTLNEQFF. CDR3 bases: TGTGCCAGCAGCCGATCTAGCGGGACACTCAATGAGCAGTTCTTC. The full variable domain, rest sourced from reference TRBV7-2 and TRBJ2-1, is GAGVSQSPSNKVTEKGKDVELRCDPISGHTALYWYRQSLGQGLEFLIYFQGNSAPDKSGLPSDRFSAERTGGSVSTLTIQRTQQEDSAVYLCASSRSSGTLNEQFFGPGTRLTVL.

The chain uses TRBV29-1 and TRBJ2-3; 9 bases match TRBD2. Germline lookup yields CDR1 SQVTM and CDR2 ANQGSEA. V shed 2 bases, J shed 2 bases, and the junction held 8 bases outside the gene matches. The CDR3 contains 16 residues. The CDR3 DNA reads as TGCAGCGTTGAATCCCCGGGGGGACTAGCCACAGATACGCAGTATTTT. Amino acid sequence: CSVESPGGLATDTQYF.